This T cell receptor beta chain was recorded in a study of shared clonotypes between healthy human individuals. On the study more broadly: A couple of women and three men aged 18 to 49 made up the donors. Study findings and constraints: About 5% of naive CD4 clonotypes were shared across four donors.

An even split of each subset's genomic DNA across several immunoSEQ plates was performed. TCRdb keeps only in-frame clones here, not all; method: immunoSEQ multiplex PCR. This sample carries nearly 2 million clones, roughly 95% of them seen once, and the ten largest clones take 1% to 1.5%. The naive CD8 subset, CD45RO-negative cells positively selected for CCR7, excluded terminally differentiated effector memory CD45RA+ cells. A note on this clone: The antigen is not known.

CDR1 is PRHDT, CDR2 FYEKMQ, per germline (reference sequence). With 2 bases removed from V and 4 bases from J, the gap between germline ends came to 11 bases. The CDR3 contains 15 residues. The chain recombines TRBV13 with TRBJ2-2, with D possibly being TRBD1 or TRBD2 (5 bases each). The clonotype comes from a man between 18 and 35 years old in good health. The sample consisted of naive CD8+ T cells sorted from blood. The DNA of the CDR3 is TGTGCCAGCAGCTTATACCGGGGCGGCACCGGGGAGCTGTTTTTT. The encoded protein is CASSLYRGGTGELFF.